This T cell receptor (beta chain) is from a study of glioma-infiltrating T cells after dendritic cell vaccination. The protocol was immunoSEQ multiplex PCR, while the TCRdb copy is restricted to in-frame clones and leaves out a portion. The top ten clones hold less than 15% of a sample with 95,000 to 110,000 clones, approximately 80% of them seen once. The CDR3 is 16 residues long. Looked up from germline, CDR1 is SGHNT and CDR2 is YYREEE (reference sequence). V was trimmed by 0 bases and J by 5 bases, leaving 15 bases between them. The sequence derives from a human donor with glioblastoma. The sample in question was blood, obtained before dendritic cell vaccination. The gene calls are TRBV5-4 and TRBJ2-1; a possible D gene is TRBD2 (6 bases). CDR3 bases: TGTGCCAGCAGCTTGGGAGGGGATGGAGGGAACAATGAGCAGTTCTTC. Translation: CASSLGGDGGNNEQFF. Based on the CDR3 plus reference TRBV5-4 and TRBJ2-1, the full variable domain is ETGVTQSPTHLIKTRGQQVTLRCSSQSGHNTVSWYQQALGQGPQFIFQYYREEENGRGNFPPRFSGLQFPNYSSELNVNALELDDSALYLCASSLGGDGGNNEQFFGPGTRLTVL.